These 25 T cell receptor beta chains originate from one sample sequenced in a study of T-cell memory formation after mild COVID-19. TCRdb ran MiXCR on the 5' RACE reads and lists one entry per CDR3 protein. The table lists 500,000 to 650,000 distinct CDR3 sequences, roughly 20% of them singletons. The sample was PBMCs or a T cell subset sorted from them (not recorded which). The receptors come from an adult woman who had mild COVID-19 (a few samples of this study predate the infection). Cell type and time point are not known.

This clonotype was picked up a small number of times. V and J are TRBV5-1 and TRBJ1-1; D perhaps matches TRBD1 (5 bases). The germline V and J ends were trimmed by 0 bases and 4 bases, with 10 bases remaining between them. CDR1 SGHRS and CDR2 YFSETQ come from the germline V gene. CDR3 length: 14 residues. In DNA, the CDR3 is TGCGCCAGCAGCTTGGAAAGGGGACGCACTGAAGCTTTCTTT. This gives the protein CASSLERGRTEAFF.

The chain is built from TRBV7-9 and TRBJ2-7, with D unclear. The CDR3 length is 13 residues. Trimming cost V 0 bases and J 3 bases, with 6 bases left between them. CDR1 SEHNR and CDR2 FQNEAQ come from the germline V gene (reference sequence). The CDR3, as DNA: TGTGCCAGCAGCTTAGCGGACGACTACGAGCAGTACTTC. Translated, it gives CASSLADDYEQYF. The full variable domain, completed using reference TRBV7-9 and TRBJ2-7, is DTGVSQNPRHKITKRGQNVTFRCDPISEHNRLYWYRQTLGQGPEFLTYFQNEAQLEKSRLLSDRFSAERPKGSFSTLEIQRTEQGDSAMYLCASSLADDYEQYFGPGTRLTVT.

This clonotype was counted between two and nine times. The chain has TRBV6-5 and TRBJ2-7; the D is unclear. This CDR3 is built from 11 residues. In germline, CDR1 is MNHEY, CDR2 SVGAGI. V lost 7 bases, J lost 3 bases, and 7 bases lay in between. The CDR3 sequence is CASTSGYEQYF. The CDR3 nucleotides are TGTGCCAGCACTAGTGGCTACGAGCAGTACTTC.

The chain has TRBV5-1 and TRBJ1-1, with 9 bases identical to TRBD1. Germline-derived CDR1 and CDR2 are SGHRS and YFSETQ. V was pared by 3 bases and J by 6 bases, with 15 bases of the junction left unmatched. The CDR3 is made up of 17 amino acids. In DNA, the CDR3 is TGCGCCAGCAGCTCAGGGACAGGGATGGGTCCTTTGGCTGAAGCTTTCTTT. As protein: CASSSGTGMGPLAEAFF.

This CDR3 is CASSQVHGPRGNTIYF. The CDR3 nucleotides read TGTGCCAGCAGCCAAGTACACGGACCTAGAGGAAACACCATATATTTT. The chain has TRBV4-2 and TRBJ1-3; D is unclear. The V end lost 1 base, the J end lost 4 bases, and 14 bases lay between the germline ends. Germline CDR1 is LGHNA and CDR2 is YNFKEQ. The CDR3 spans 16 residues.

This clonotype was found a few times. The chain couples TRBV24-1 to TRBJ2-7, with D perhaps matching TRBD1 (5 bases). The germline gives CDR1 KGHDR, CDR2 SFDVKD. The CDR3 spans 15 residues. With 0 bases removed from V and 5 bases from J, the gap between germline ends came to 13 bases. CDR3 nucleotides: TGTGCCACCAGTGATTTGAAGGGGCCCGGGCACGAGCAGTACTTC. Translated: CATSDLKGPGHEQYF.

This chain connects TRBV4-2 to TRBJ2-4, with 10 bases lining up with TRBD1. Losses at the gene ends were 5 bases for V and 5 bases for J; bases not matched to a gene: 6. Germline V lookup: CDR1 LGHNA, CDR2 YNFKEQ. The CDR3 has 15 amino acids. Here the CDR3 DNA reads TGTGCCAGCAGCGGAGCCGGGACAGGGGAAAACATTCAGTACTTC. It is translated as CASSGAGTGENIQYF.

This sequence joins TRBV7-9 and TRBJ1-2; D is possibly TRBD1 (6 bases). The V end lost 2 bases, the J end lost 4 bases, and 14 bases lay between the germline ends. Germline V gene sequence: CDR1 SEHNR, CDR2 FQNEAQ (reference sequence). The CDR3 extends over 15 amino acids. CDR3 sequence (DNA): TGTGCCAGCAGCTTATCAGGGGATATTTCCTATGGCTACACCTTC. Encoded protein: CASSLSGDISYGYTF.

The rearrangement uses TRBV27 and TRBJ1-1; D uncertain. CDR1 and CDR2 (germline): MNHEY, SMNVEV (reference sequence). The CDR3 runs to 13 residues. Trimming removed 3 bases from V and 4 bases from J, with 9 bases in between. The CDR3 loop is CASSLIGITEAFF. Here the CDR3 DNA reads TGTGCCAGCAGTTTGATCGGGATCACTGAAGCTTTCTTT.

The chain combines TRBV7-2 with TRBJ2-5, with D maybe TRBD2 (5 bases). CDR3 length: 16 amino acids. Between the trimmed V and J ends, which lost 1 base and 1 base, there was a span of 13 bases. Germline CDR1 is SGHTA and CDR2 is FQGNSA. CDR3 in DNA: TGTGCCAGCAGCTTAGGAGGGCCCATCGCCCAAGAGACCCAGTACTTC. Translation: CASSLGGPIAQETQYF.

The chain carries TRBV5-1 and TRBJ1-5; D is possibly TRBD1 (5 bases). The V end was cut by 4 bases, the J end by 1 base, with 9 bases between. The CDR3 is 14 amino acids. CDR1 and CDR2 (germline): SGHRS, YFSETQ. DNA of the CDR3: TGCGCCAGCAGCGACGGGGGGAGCAATCAGCCCCAGCATTTT. Translating it yields CASSDGGSNQPQHF.

The chain has TRBV14 and TRBJ2-7; a possible D gene is TRBD1 (6 bases). V lost 3 bases and J 4 bases, leaving 10 bases between the germline ends. The CDR3 sequence is 13 residues long. The germline V gene encodes CDR1 SGHDN and CDR2 FVKESK. The CDR3 region is CASSQGAFYEQYF. CDR3 DNA sequence: TGTGCCAGCAGCCAGGGGGCTTTTTACGAGCAGTACTTC.

Comments on this clonotype: One end of the junction fails to match germline, which may point to a read error. V is TRBV2 and J is TRBJ2-1, with TRBD1 matching 8 bases. There are 11 residues in the CDR3. CDR1 SNHLY and CDR2 FYNNEI come from the germline V gene. CDR3 coding DNA: TGTGCCAGCAGTCAGGACAGGGTACCCCTTTTC. Its translation: CASSQDRVPLF.

The chain uses TRBV3-1 and TRBJ1-1; 8 bases match TRBD1. CDR3 length equals 17 residues. V lost 0 bases to trimming and J lost 1 base; unmatched junction nucleotides: 7. Germline CDR1 is LGHDT and CDR2 is YNNKEL (reference sequence). CDR3 DNA: TGTGCCAGCAGCCAAGACGTTCAGGGGGCGAGGAACACTGAAGCTTTCTTT. This encodes CASSQDVQGARNTEAFF.

CDR3 in amino acids: CATSDPSLGQNEQFF. CDR3 DNA sequence: TGTGCCACCAGTGACCCCTCCTTGGGACAGAATGAGCAGTTCTTC. J is TRBJ2-1 and V is TRBV24-1; 7 nucleotides line up with TRBD1. Germline V gene lookup returns CDR1 KGHDR and CDR2 SFDVKD. The CDR3 runs 15 residues. V gave up 4 bases and J gave up 7 bases; unmatched junction bases: 9.

The chain has TRBV19 and TRBJ2-7; 7 positions agree with TRBD1. Trimming at V came to 9 bases and at J to 3 bases, leaving 8 bases not matched to a gene. This CDR3 is built from 13 residues. Germline lookup yields CDR1 LNHDA and CDR2 SQIVND (reference sequence). The CDR3 nucleotides read TGTGCCAGCAGGGACAGAAATTACTACGAGCAGTACTTC. Amino acids: CASRDRNYYEQYF.

This chain connects TRBV21-1 to TRBJ1-1. TRBV21-1 counts as a pseudogene. The CDR3 is made up of 14 amino acids. CDR3 coding DNA: TGTGCCAGCAGCAAACTACAGACGAACACTGAAGCTTTCTTT. Protein product: CASSKLQTNTEAFF.

This chain joins TRBV4-2 and TRBJ1-2; 9 bases agree with TRBD1. The trim removed 4 bases at V and 3 bases at J, leaving 3 bases unmatched. The CDR3 length is 14 residues. Germline loops: CDR1 LGHNA, CDR2 YNFKEQ. This CDR3 is CASSPRDRDYGYTF. The CDR3 bases are TGTGCCAGCAGCCCCCGGGACAGGGACTATGGCTACACCTTC.

There are a few counts of this clonotype. The chain links TRBV7-9 to TRBJ2-3; 14 bases align to TRBD2. Germline V gives CDR1 SEHNR, CDR2 FQNEAQ (reference sequence). There are 19 residues in the CDR3. V lost 4 bases, J lost 1 base, and 10 bases stayed unmatched. Written as DNA, the CDR3 is TGTGCCAGCAGCTCCGGACTAGCGGGAGGCTACTATGGCACAGATACGCAGTATTTT. Protein: CASSSGLAGGYYGTDTQYF. Looking up the rest from reference TRBV7-9 and TRBJ2-3 gives the full variable domain: DTGVSQNPRHKITKRGQNVTFRCDPISEHNRLYWYRQTLGQGPEFLTYFQNEAQLEKSRLLSDRFSAERPKGSFSTLEIQRTEQGDSAMYLCASSSGLAGGYYGTDTQYFGPGTRLTVL.

The chain employs TRBV2 and TRBJ1-2; a possible D gene is TRBD1 (6 bases). Germline V gene data show CDR1 as SNHLY and CDR2 as FYNNEI. Trimming stripped 5 bases from V and 0 bases from J, with 16 bases between. The CDR3 totals 16 residues. This CDR3 is CASSKNAAGANYGYTF. As DNA, the CDR3 is TGTGCCAGCAGTAAAAACGCGGCAGGGGCTAACTATGGCTACACCTTC.

The chain links TRBV5-1 to TRBJ2-3; D is ambiguous. V lost 5 bases and J lost 2, with 9 bases in between. CDR1 and CDR2 (germline): SGHRS, YFSETQ. There are 13 residues in the CDR3. The CDR3 DNA follows: TGCGCCAGCAGGAGAGATGACACAGATACGCAGTATTTT. Translating gives CASRRDDTDTQYF.

V gene TRBV7-2 combines with J gene TRBJ2-3; TRBD1 agrees at 7 bases. V dropped 4 bases and J dropped 6; count of bases not matched to a gene: 10. The CDR3 runs to 15 residues. Per the germline V gene, CDR1 is SGHTA and CDR2 is FQGNSA. CDR3 DNA: TGTGCCAGCAGCTACGACAGGGTGGCTGTGGATACGCAGTATTTT. This encodes CASSYDRVAVDTQYF.

This clonotype was observed a handful of times. The chain has TRBV5-1 and TRBJ2-5; possible D gene TRBD2, 5 bases. V was clipped by 1 base and J by 1 base, with 8 bases between them. The V gene's germline CDR1 is SGHRS and CDR2 YFSETQ. The CDR3 runs 14 residues. Here the CDR3 DNA reads TGCGCCAGCAGCTTGTCCCTAGCCCAAGAGACCCAGTACTTC. Residues: CASSLSLAQETQYF. The variable domain in full, with the rest retrieved from reference TRBV5-1 and TRBJ2-5, is KAGVTQTPRYLIKTRGQQVTLSCSPISGHRSVSWYQQTPGQGLQFLFEYFSETQRNKGNFPGRFSGRQFSNSRSEMNVSTLELGDSALYLCASSLSLAQETQYFGPGTRLLVL.

This chain links TRBV5-5 with TRBJ1-5; a weak D match, TRBD1 (5 bases). The germline V gene encodes CDR1 SGHKS and CDR2 YYEKEE (reference sequence). Trimming cost V 5 bases and J 1 base, with 22 bases left between them. This CDR3 region has 18 residues. CDR3 in amino acids: CASSPTFPGPPSNQPQHF. In DNA form, the CDR3 reads TGTGCCAGCAGTCCCACTTTCCCAGGGCCACCAAGCAATCAGCCCCAGCATTTT. Based on the CDR3 plus reference TRBV5-5 and TRBJ1-5, the full variable domain is DAGVTQSPTHLIKTRGQQVTLRCSPISGHKSVSWYQQVLGQGPQFIFQYYEKEERGRGNFPDRFSARQFPNYSSELNVNALLLGDSALYLCASSPTFPGPPSNQPQHFGDGTRLSIL.

The CDR3 spells CATEGTLGEQYF. CDR3 DNA: TGTGCCACGGAGGGGACCCTCGGCGAGCAGTACTTC. The gene calls are TRBV7-9 and TRBJ2-7; D is possibly TRBD2 (6 bases). This CDR3 is built from 12 residues. Per the germline V gene, CDR1 is SEHNR and CDR2 is FQNEAQ (reference sequence). V was clipped by 10 bases and J by 6 bases, with 16 bases between them. The whole variable domain, remainder taken from reference TRBV7-9 and TRBJ2-7, is DTGVSQNPRHKITKRGQNVTFRCDPISEHNRLYWYRQTLGQGPEFLTYFQNEAQLEKSRLLSDRFSAERPKGSFSTLEIQRTEQGDSAMYLCATEGTLGEQYFGPGTRLTVT.